The source of this T cell receptor beta chain is a study of cytomegalovirus exposure and HLA in healthy donors (dated 2017 in TCRdb). Regarding the research as a whole: An earlier analysis of 587 of the donors reported approximately 280 Gb of sequence data and 95 million to 140 million unique TCR beta sequences obtained from about 179 million T cells. A later genetic analysis took genome-wide SNP genotypes for about 65% of the roughly 670 donors and used that subset as a discovery cohort. The study was designed to test whether signatures of past pathogen exposure could be identified by cataloging public T cell receptors. In addition to the first cohort of roughly 700 subjects, a separate validation cohort of approximately 130 different subjects was used. The study profiled the T cell repertoires of hundreds of subjects by immunosequencing and related them to cytomegalovirus serostatus. In a later analysis, previously published TCR beta repertoires from hundreds of donors were re-analyzed and high-resolution HLA genotyping was added so that TCR occurrence patterns could be studied. Alongside the repertoire data, information on donor age, sex, ethnicity and CMV serostatus was compiled. Of the roughly 400 genotyped donors, approximately 83% fell in the genetic ancestry cluster associated with self-reported Caucasian donors. Typing coverage differed by locus: A, B, C, DRB1 and DQB1 were typed in about 620-640 donors, DQA1 in about 500, DPA1 in over 600, and DPB1 in roughly 450. To predict cytomegalovirus infection status, the study combined high-throughput TCR immunosequencing, statistical association of individual TCRs with disease status, and machine learning. In an earlier analysis of 587 of the donors, high-throughput TCR beta sequencing was used to judge whether each TCR beta V gene segment behaved as functional or pseudogenic. Roughly 300 gigabases of sequencing data and roughly 81 million unique TCR sequences made up an early release that covered about 640 HLA-typed donors. Roughly five DR-DQ haplotypes were handled as single units for association and clustering, since linkage in the cohort was strong. Every repertoire in the discovery cohort had been generated on one and the same sequencing platform. Among approximately 370 genotyped donors of the cohort, an average of around 240,000 unique TCR beta nucleotide sequences was sequenced per donor, of which roughly 17% were non-productive. HLA typing included class I and class II loci at four-digit resolution. Rather than drawing on any new phenotypic data, the later analysis identified candidate immune exposures from TCR beta sequences and the way those sequences occurred across donors.

There are 13 amino acids in the CDR3, from cysteine to phenylalanine inclusive. Only the CDR3 DNA stays, 39 bases, in frame from base 1. CDR1 and CDR2 (WSHSY, SAAADI) derive from the germline V gene. Relative to germline, V is 2 bases shorter and J is 9 bases shorter, with 11 bases between their ends. What the study reported, not specific to this receptor: Linkage disequilibrium might explain the correlated functional status among segregating V segments, but an unknown experimental factor could not be excluded. The classifier was reported to diagnose cytomegalovirus status with high specificity and sensitivity in both the original cohort and the validation cohort. The authors suggested that the approach could potentially be generalized to other disease states and immunological phenotypes. Presence/absence analyses assumed roughly uniform sequencing depth across donors, an assumption that may not hold. In a later analysis, the rate of TCR association differed among HLA loci, with DRB1 alleles having the most associated TCRs and HLA-C alleles having the fewest. Because the 87-base-pair reads could not distinguish some IMGT-functional V segments, including TRBV6-2 and TRBV6-3, those segments were excluded. In a later genetic analysis, a missense DCLRE1C variant was associated with V-gene and J-gene trimming of TCR beta chains, and the association was replicated in an independent cohort. In a later analysis, several top co-occurrence clusters were reported to appear linked to parvovirus B19, influenza, CMV and Epstein-Barr virus. A few of the identified cytomegalovirus-associated TCR beta chains were confirmed in vitro to be specific for cytomegalovirus antigens. Only TCR beta chains were sequenced in this cohort, and the absence of alpha or paired-chain data limited detectable features. Because counts were too low, approximately 15 rarely observed V segments, including chromosome 9 orphons, were excluded from the earlier analysis of around 640 of the donors. According to a later genetic analysis, donors in an Asian-associated ancestry cluster had fewer N-insertions in productive TCRs than the approximately 630-donor mean. When HLA alleles, especially DR and DQ, strongly co-occurred, TCR associations were difficult to assign to individual alleles. The study gave a list of 150 to 200 TCR beta chains associated with cytomegalovirus. In a later analysis, most CMV-associated TCR beta chains were found to appear HLA-restricted, with HLA associations seemingly driven largely by CMV exposure. A group of highly shared sequence variants was considered likely to be a technical artifact of the sequencing pipeline. An earlier analysis of around 500 of the donors showed that most TCR beta V segments appeared in productive rearrangements either about 90% or about 30% of the time, which broadly matched IMGT annotations. While some public TCRs were present in many individuals, most TCR sequences turned up only very rarely across donors. Compared with equally common non-associated chains, HLA-associated TCR beta chains in a later analysis were more clonally expanded and had lower generation probabilities. A further reported finding was that TCR beta sequences accurately predicted the HLA-A and HLA-B alleles for most subjects in the first cohort. Specific HLA alleles were associated with about 17,000 TCR beta sequences at a false discovery rate of 0.05 in a later analysis. For the cohort, immune exposure information was limited to CMV serostatus. Because HLA typing was missing for some donors at each locus, association tests included only the typed subset.

Preparation of the library involved the immunoSEQ multiplex PCR assay. For the multiplex PCR, a mixture combining 60 forward primers for TCR Vbeta segments and 13 reverse primers for TCR Jbeta segments was used. Amplification of the CDR3 region of rearranged TCR beta genes was performed with a multiplex PCR assay on genomic DNA. Amplified TCR beta libraries were sequenced as 87-base-pair reads on the Illumina HiSeq System. Turning to the authors' computational methods: A later analysis counted some 80 million unique TCR beta chains across the 550 to 700 repertoires, and some 12 million of these chains were shared by at least two donors. Raw reads were error-corrected and collapsed into unique sequences by a nearest-neighbor algorithm in which closely related sequences were merged to remove PCR and sequencing errors. CDR3 sequences were aligned to IMGT reference sequences to assign V, D and J gene segments. Each retained sequence needed at least a six-nucleotide match to both a V gene segment and a J gene segment. Rearrangements were called productive when the CDR3 lacked stop codons and stayed in frame with V and J; all others were non-productive. CDR3 was defined according to IMGT convention as the region running from the second conserved V-encoded cysteine to the conserved J-encoded phenylalanine. In an earlier analysis of 587 of the donors, sequences lacking an unambiguous match to a single V gene segment were excluded. In an earlier analysis of several hundred of the donors, V segments were called functional above 56.7% productive rearrangements and were called segregating when the between-donor standard deviation exceeded 5%. A statistical classification framework was developed to diagnose cytomegalovirus status using the catalog of TCR beta chain sequences. In a later analysis, TCR nucleotide sequences were compared against IMGT/GENE-DB human TR gene sequences so that V and J genes could be assigned. The TCRdist pipeline was used in a later analysis to assign CDR3 sequences and most-parsimonious VDJ recombination scenarios. In a later analysis, each TCR beta chain was defined by its CDR3 amino acid sequence together with its V-gene family, and reads without a unique V-gene family were excluded. As a way to deal with suspected cross-contamination and a sequencing artifact, a later analysis dropped 450 to 600 nucleotide sequences that were highly shared and had low generation probability. For each public chain, a later analysis derived a clonal expansion index from normalized ranks of inferred template counts within each repertoire. Generation probabilities in a later analysis came from a VDJ recombination model fitted to out-of-frame rearrangements, and those results were checked against IGoR. A later analysis scored TCR-TCR, TCR-HLA and TCR-CMV co-occurrence with hypergeometric tests, applying a repertoire-size bias correction to TCR pairs. A later analysis estimated false discovery rates by permuting HLA or CMV assignments 20 times. In a later analysis, co-occurring TCRs were grouped using DBSCAN, and TCRdist sequence similarity was added for clustering within HLA-allele-positive subsets. For co-occurrence clustering, repertoires with fewer than 30,000 or more than 120,000 public chains were excluded, along with 4 to 6 repertoires with anomalous nucleotide sharing. TCRdb limited this immuneACCESS table to in-frame rearrangements with V and J called. A share of clones is missing; checked studies link under half to unresolved V genes, and the rest is unexplained. From that table come the V and J calls and clone size; the DNA was used to work out D and trimming. Per the sample table, the count is 85,000 to 90,000 clones. 15% to 19% of the sample is held by the ten biggest clonotypes.

No count is logged; frequency rates this clone as medium-sized (0.01 to 0.1%). Its cognate antigen has yet to be identified. The cohort comprised hundreds of healthy bone marrow donors. At the time of sampling, every cohort member was nominally healthy, though immune exposures that went unrecorded were likely present. The donor tested CMV seropositive and was one of the 289 seropositive cohort members. A peripheral blood sample was provided by each donor, and peripheral blood mononuclear cells were used for TCR beta sequencing. Genomic DNA extraction from the blood cell samples was performed with the Qiagen DNeasy Blood Extraction Kit.

The receptor was derived from a middle-aged man in good health and CMV-seropositive. The source material was PBMCs. This chain joins TRBV10-2 to TRBJ1-5; no D gene is confidently identified. Here the CDR3 is given as CASSEGRRGPQHF. The nucleotides read TGCGCCAGCAGTGAGGGCCGCCGGGGGCCCCAGCATTTT.